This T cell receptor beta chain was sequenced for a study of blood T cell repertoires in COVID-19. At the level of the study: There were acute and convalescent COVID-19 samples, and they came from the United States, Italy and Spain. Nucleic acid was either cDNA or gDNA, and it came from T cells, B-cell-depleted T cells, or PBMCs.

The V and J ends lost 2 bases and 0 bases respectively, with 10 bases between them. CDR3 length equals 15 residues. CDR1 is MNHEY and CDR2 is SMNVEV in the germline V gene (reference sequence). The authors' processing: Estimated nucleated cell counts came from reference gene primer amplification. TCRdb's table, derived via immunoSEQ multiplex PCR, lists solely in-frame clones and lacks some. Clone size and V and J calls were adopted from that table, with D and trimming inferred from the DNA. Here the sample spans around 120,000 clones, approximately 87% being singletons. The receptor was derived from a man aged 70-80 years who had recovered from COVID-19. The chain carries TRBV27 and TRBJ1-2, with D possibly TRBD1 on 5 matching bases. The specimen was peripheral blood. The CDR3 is CASSLGASPNYGYTF. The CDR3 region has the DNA TGTGCCAGCAGTTTAGGGGCGAGCCCTAACTATGGCTACACCTTC.